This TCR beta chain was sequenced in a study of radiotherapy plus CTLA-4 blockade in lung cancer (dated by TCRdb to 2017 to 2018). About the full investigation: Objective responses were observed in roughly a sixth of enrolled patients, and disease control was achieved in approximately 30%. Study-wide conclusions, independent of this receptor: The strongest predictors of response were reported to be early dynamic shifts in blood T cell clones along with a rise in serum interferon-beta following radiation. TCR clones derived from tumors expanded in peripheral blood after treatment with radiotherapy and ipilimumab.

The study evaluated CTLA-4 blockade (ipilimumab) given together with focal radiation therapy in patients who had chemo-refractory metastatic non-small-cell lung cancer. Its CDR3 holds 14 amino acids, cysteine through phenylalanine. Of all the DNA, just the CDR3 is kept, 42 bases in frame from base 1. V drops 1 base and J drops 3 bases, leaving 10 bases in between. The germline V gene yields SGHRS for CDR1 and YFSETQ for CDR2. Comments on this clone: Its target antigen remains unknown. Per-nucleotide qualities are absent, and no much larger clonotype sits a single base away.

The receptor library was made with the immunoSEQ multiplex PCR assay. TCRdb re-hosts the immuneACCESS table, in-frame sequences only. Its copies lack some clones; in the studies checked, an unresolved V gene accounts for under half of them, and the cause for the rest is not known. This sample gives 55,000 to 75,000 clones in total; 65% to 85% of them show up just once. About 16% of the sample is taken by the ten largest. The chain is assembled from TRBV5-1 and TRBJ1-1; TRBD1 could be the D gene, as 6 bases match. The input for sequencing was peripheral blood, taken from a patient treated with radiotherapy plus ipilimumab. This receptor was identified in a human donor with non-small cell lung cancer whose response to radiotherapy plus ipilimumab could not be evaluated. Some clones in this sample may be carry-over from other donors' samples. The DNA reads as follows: TGCGCCAGCAGCTTGACAGGGCGGGACACTGAAGCTTTCTTT. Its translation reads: CASSLTGRDTEAFF.